This T cell receptor (beta chain) was obtained from a study of OX40 agonist ivuxolimab in advanced cancers. Using immunoSEQ multiplex PCR, the repertoire was profiled, and TCRdb retains in-frame clones only, with some absent. The profile shows around 57,000 clones, about four fifths of them singletons. CDR1 is SNHLY and CDR2 is FYNNEI in the germline V gene. The CDR3 loop spans 14 amino acids. The V gene end was trimmed by 7 bases and the J gene end by 2 bases; junction bases not matched to a gene: 6. The sample here was CD4+ or CD8+ T cells sorted from blood, taken in a trial of the OX40 agonist ivuxolimab. The chain has TRBV2 and TRBJ2-7, with 9 bases identical to TRBD1. This clonotype was obtained from an adult with an advanced solid tumor such as melanoma, head and neck, liver or kidney cancer. The CDR3 DNA reads TGTGCCAGCAATCCGGGACAGGGTGCCTACGAGCAGTACTTC. This codes for CASNPGQGAYEQYF. Combining the CDR3 with reference TRBV2 and TRBJ2-7 gives the whole variable domain EPEVTQTPSHQVTQMGQEVILRCVPISNHLYFYWYRQILGQKVEFLVSFYNNEISEKSEIFDDQFSVERPDGSNFTLKIRSTKLEDSAMYFCASNPGQGAYEQYFGPGTRLTVT.